Below are 3 T cell receptor beta chains sequenced from a single sample in a study of T cell repertoires in cytomegalovirus infection. MiXCR was run by TCRdb on the reads, yielding one entry per CDR3 protein. Of 210,000 or so distinct CDR3 sequences detected, approximately 7% appear once; the ten largest clones hold 5.5% to 8%. Sequencing was done on a sample of PBMCs. The receptors were gathered from a human donor in good health (CMV status not recorded). Some clones in this sample may be carry-over from other donors' samples.

This clonotype was recorded at least ten times. The chain is built from TRBV4-2 and TRBJ2-5; D gene unclear. Germline CDR1 reads LGHNA; CDR2 reads YNFKEQ. V was pared by 1 base and J by 2 bases, with 8 bases between. The CDR3 extends over 14 amino acids. Written as DNA, the CDR3 is TGTGCCAGCAGCCAAGGTACCTCTCAAGAGACCCAGTACTTC. Amino acid sequence: CASSQGTSQETQYF.

There are many counts of this clonotype. The chain combines TRBV5-6 with TRBJ1-2; D is possibly TRBD1 (5 bases). The germline V gene has CDR1 SGHDT and CDR2 YYEEEE. The CDR3 consists of 16 residues. V lost 3 bases, J lost 4 bases, and 19 bases lay in between. The CDR3 sequence is CASSSGPGQMLYGYTF. The DNA for the CDR3 is TGTGCCAGCAGCTCGGGACCGGGTCAGATGCTCTATGGCTACACCTTC.

This clonotype was found a few times. The chain couples TRBV5-1 to TRBJ2-7; D may be TRBD1 (6 bases). V lost 4 bases to trimming and J lost 1 base, with 12 bases between them. CDR1 is SGHRS, CDR2 YFSETQ, per germline. This CDR3 is 14 amino acids long. CDR3 in amino acids: CASSLDSTSYEQYF. CDR3 DNA sequence: TGCGCCAGCAGCCTGGACAGTACATCCTACGAGCAGTACTTC.